Shown below are 25 T cell receptor beta chains from a single sample sequenced in a study of blood T cell repertoires in COVID-19 (dated by TCRdb to about 2020). Libraries were made using the immunoSEQ multiplex PCR assay. Held by TCRdb, this immuneACCESS table contains in-frame sequences only and omits some clones. Under half of the omission traces to an unresolved V gene where checked; the cause of the rest is unknown. Across this sample there are 150,000 to 200,000 clones, with about nine tenths seen only once. The ten largest account for around 7% of the sample. The sequenced sample consisted of peripheral blood. All receptors come from a man between 40 and 49 years old with acute or convalescent COVID-19.

V gene TRBV9 combines with J gene TRBJ1-1, with D tentatively TRBD1 (6 bases). The CDR3 is 11 residues long. Germline V CDR1 and CDR2: SGDLS, YYNGEE. Trimming removed 3 bases from V and 7 bases from J, with 7 bases in between. The CDR3 sequence: CASSDRVEAFF. CDR3 nucleotide sequence: TGTGCCAGCAGCGACAGGGTTGAAGCTTTCTTT.

This chain joins TRBV5-1 and TRBJ2-7, with D perhaps matching TRBD1 (5 bases). The V and J ends lost 4 bases and 3 bases respectively, with 11 bases between them. Germline V gives CDR1 SGHRS, CDR2 YFSETQ. This CDR3 spans 13 amino acids. CDR3 bases: TGCGCCAGCAGCACCGAAGGGGTCTACGAGCAGTACTTC. Translation gives CASSTEGVYEQYF.

This clone was observed a handful of times. The CDR3 is CASSSHEQGEDYTGELFF. The CDR3 DNA is TGTGCCAGCAGCTCGCACGAACAGGGTGAGGATTACACCGGGGAGCTGTTTTTT. The V and J genes are TRBV11-2 and TRBJ2-2; D is perhaps TRBD1 (6 bases). This CDR3 spans 18 amino acids. Germline CDR1 SGHAT, CDR2 FQNNGV. Between the trimmed V and J ends, which lost 4 bases and 3 bases, there was a span of 21 bases.

This sequence joins TRBV2 and TRBJ1-6; D is unclear. Germline V CDR1 and CDR2: SNHLY, FYNNEI. The V and J ends lost 0 bases and 7 bases respectively, with 13 bases between them. The CDR3 is made up of 16 amino acids. DNA of the CDR3: TGTGCCAGCAGTGAAGCTCGGGGATTTGGGAATTCACCCCTCCACTTT. It is translated as CASSEARGFGNSPLHF.

A single count supports this clone. One junction end does not reproduce the germline sequence, and a read error may be involved. The V call is TRBV7-7, the J call TRBJ1-2; 8 bases align to TRBD1. This CDR3 contains 17 residues. Germline loops: CDR1 SSHAT, CDR2 FNYEAQ (reference sequence). CDR3 sequence: CASSLVGDRGFNYGYTF. CDR3 nucleotides: TGTGCTAGCAGCTTAGTAGGCGACAGGGGCTTCAACTATGGCTACACCTTC.

The rearrangement uses TRBV7-2 and TRBJ1-2; no reliable D call. The V end was cut by 1 base, the J end by 5 bases, with 8 bases between. This CDR3 has 13 amino acids. Germline-derived CDR1 and CDR2 are SGHTA and FQGNSA. The CDR3 nucleotides are TGTGCCAGCAGCTTAGTTAGAGAGTATGGCTACACCTTC. Its protein is CASSLVREYGYTF.

The chain carries TRBV6-5 and TRBJ2-1; TRBD1 is a possible D gene (5 bases). The ends were cut back, 7 bases at V and 5 bases at J, with 12 bases in the middle. The CDR3 contains 13 residues. Germline CDR1 reads MNHEY; CDR2 reads SVGAGI. CDR3 loop: CASILDRNNEQFF. The CDR3 DNA sequence: TGTGCCAGCATCTTAGACAGAAACAATGAGCAGTTCTTC.

The V call is TRBV28, the J call TRBJ2-1; TRBD2 matches 9 bases. CDR3 length: 14 amino acids. The germline gives CDR1 MDHEN, CDR2 SYDVKM. Unmatched junction bases numbered 5, after V lost 5 bases and J lost 6 bases. The CDR3 nucleotides read TGTGCCAGCAGTCGCGGCGGGAGGGCCAATGAGCAGTTCTTC. Translation: CASSRGGRANEQFF.

The chain joins TRBV28 to TRBJ2-7, with 10 bases that match TRBD1. This CDR3 comprises 13 residues. The trim removed 11 bases at V and 5 bases at J, leaving 9 bases unmatched. The V gene's germline CDR1 is MDHEN and CDR2 SYDVKM. CDR3 nucleotide sequence: TGTGCCTCCAGGACAGGGGGGGTCGACGAGCAGTACTTC. It encodes CASRTGGVDEQYF.

The V and J genes are TRBV6-1 and TRBJ1-3; 7 bases are a match to TRBD1. CDR1 and CDR2 from the germline V gene are MNHNS and SASEGT. This CDR3 is built from 16 residues. The ends lost 2 bases at V and 3 bases at J; junction bases unmatched: 7. The CDR3 sequence is CASSEIRGPDGNTIYF. The CDR3 nucleotides are TGTGCCAGCAGTGAAATTAGGGGGCCCGATGGAAACACCATATATTTT.

The CDR3 sequence is CASSFSRGQETQYF. DNA for the CDR3: TGTGCCAGCAGCTTCTCCCGGGGCCAAGAGACCCAGTACTTC. The gene calls are TRBV28 and TRBJ2-5; possible D gene TRBD2, 5 bases. The length of the CDR3 is 14 residues. Trimming removed 6 bases from V and 1 base from J, with 12 bases in between. The germline gives CDR1 MDHEN, CDR2 SYDVKM. The full variable domain, with the rest looked up from reference TRBV28 and TRBJ2-5, is DVKVTQSSRYLVKRTGEKVFLECVQDMDHENMFWYRQDPGLGLRLIYFSYDVKMKEKGDIPEGYSVSREKKERFSLILESASTNQTSMYLCASSFSRGQETQYFGPGTRLLVL.

This clone was recorded once. V gene TRBV30 combines with J gene TRBJ1-2; D remains unclear. With 4 bases removed from V and 0 bases from J, the gap between germline ends came to 15 bases. This CDR3 region has 15 residues. Germline CDR1 is GTSNPN and CDR2 is SVGIG (reference sequence). CDR3 sequence: CAWMASLQANYGYTF. In DNA, the CDR3 is TGTGCCTGGATGGCCTCTTTGCAAGCTAACTATGGCTACACCTTC.

The V gene is TRBV11-2, the J gene TRBJ1-4, with D perhaps matching TRBD1 (5 bases). The CDR3 covers 13 residues. Trimming stripped 3 bases from V and 8 bases from J, with 10 bases between. Germline CDR1 is SGHAT and CDR2 is FQNNGV. CDR3 sequence (DNA): TGTGCCAGCAGCTTGGGGCGGGAGGAAAAACTGTTTTTT. The encoded protein is CASSLGREEKLFF.

The chain recombines TRBV4-2 with TRBJ1-5; possibly TRBD1 for D (6 bases). The V gene lost 4 bases and the J gene lost 3 bases, with 13 bases spanning the gap. Germline CDR1 and CDR2: LGHNA and YNFKEQ. The CDR3 runs to 15 residues. CDR3 DNA: TGTGCCAGCAGCCTGGGGAGGGACAACAATCAGCCCCAGCATTTT. Its protein is CASSLGRDNNQPQHF.

V gene TRBV30 combines with J gene TRBJ2-1; TRBD1 agrees at 7 bases. Germline-derived CDR1 and CDR2 are GTSNPN and SVGIG (reference sequence). V dropped 0 bases and J dropped 9; count of bases not matched to a gene: 5. The CDR3 spans 13 residues. DNA of the CDR3: TGTGCCTGGAGTGTACGAGGGGGCCTTGAGCAGTTCTTC. Its translation is CAWSVRGGLEQFF.

The chain has TRBV3-1 (or the pseudogene TRBV3-2) and TRBJ1-2; weak D call: TRBD1 (6 bases). Germline loops: CDR1 LGHDT, CDR2 YNNKEL (reference sequence). The CDR3 runs to 13 residues. Trimming shortened V by 5 bases and J by 7 bases, and 14 bases separated the two germline ends. The CDR3 sequence is CASSADSRSGYTF. The CDR3 coding sequence is TGTGCCAGCAGCGCGGACAGCAGGAGTGGCTACACCTTC.

This clone was seen a single time. The chain recombines TRBV5-1 with TRBJ2-5, with 7 bases fitting TRBD2. CDR1 is SGHRS and CDR2 is YFSETQ in the germline V gene. V was clipped by 0 bases and J by 0 bases; unmatched bases: 8. The CDR3 has 17 residues. CDR3 amino acids: CASSLGARGGNQETQYF. The CDR3 DNA reads as TGCGCCAGCAGCTTGGGGGCCCGCGGGGGAAACCAAGAGACCCAGTACTTC.

The J gene is TRBJ1-4, the V gene TRBV2; 9 bases are shared with TRBD1. Germline V lookup: CDR1 SNHLY, CDR2 FYNNEI. The CDR3 is 17 residues long. V trimming: 4 bases; J trimming: 0 bases; junction bases outside the gene matches: 6. CDR3 nucleotides: TGTGCCAGCAGTGCCGGACAGGGGCGACCAACTAATGAAAAACTGTTTTTT. It codes for CASSAGQGRPTNEKLFF.

This chain uses TRBV24-1 with TRBJ2-3, with 8 bases lining up with TRBD1. This CDR3 contains 17 residues. V trimming: 4 bases; J trimming: 1 base; junction bases outside the gene matches: 9. Germline CDR1 is KGHDR and CDR2 is SFDVKD. The CDR3 DNA follows: TGTGCCACCAGTGACCCCTCAGGGGGCGGGGGCACAGATACGCAGTATTTT. Protein: CATSDPSGGGGTDTQYF.

The rearrangement uses TRBV19 and TRBJ2-7, with TRBD1 matching 9 bases. Losses at the gene ends were 4 bases for V and 2 bases for J; bases not matched to a gene: 3. Germline loops: CDR1 LNHDA, CDR2 SQIVND (reference sequence). CDR3 length equals 14 residues. The CDR3 nucleotides read TGTGCCAGTAGTACCCGGGACAGGGCCTACGAGCAGTACTTC. Protein: CASSTRDRAYEQYF.

The chain is built from TRBV28 and TRBJ2-5; 10 bases map to TRBD2. The CDR3 loop spans 14 amino acids. After removal of 4 bases from V and 7 bases from J, the junction contained 6 bases not matched to a gene. Germline CDR1 and CDR2: MDHEN and SYDVKM. In DNA form, the CDR3 reads TGTGCCAGCAGTTCCCGCCGACTAGCGGGGACCCAGTACTTC. Translating gives CASSSRRLAGTQYF.

The V gene is TRBV4-1, the J gene TRBJ2-4; 13 bases map to TRBD2. The CDR3 length is 20 residues. Germline V gene data show CDR1 as MGHRA and CDR2 as YSYEKL. V trimming: 1 base; J trimming: 0 bases; junction bases outside the gene matches: 9. CDR3 sequence: CASSQVTSGGPHPAKNIQYF. The CDR3 DNA reads as TGCGCCAGCAGCCAAGTGACTAGCGGGGGGCCTCACCCAGCCAAAAACATTCAGTACTTC.

J is TRBJ2-1 and V is TRBV9, with D perhaps matching TRBD2 (7 bases). V lost 3 bases to trimming and J lost 7 bases, with 14 bases between them. CDR1 is SGDLS, CDR2 YYNGEE, per germline. The CDR3 consists of 14 residues. This CDR3 is CASSDLRGGNEQFF. CDR3 coding DNA: TGTGCCAGCAGCGACCTTAGGGGGGGGAATGAGCAGTTCTTC.

This rearrangement joins TRBV5-1 to TRBJ2-5; 7 bases line up with TRBD1. This CDR3 comprises 14 residues. The germline V gene encodes CDR1 SGHRS and CDR2 YFSETQ. Trimming at V came to 5 bases and at J to 3 bases, leaving 7 bases not matched to a gene. DNA for the CDR3: TGCGCCAGCAGTCGGACCGGGACAGAAGAGACCCAGTACTTC. Its translation: CASSRTGTEETQYF.

The chain carries TRBV4-1 and TRBJ2-3; 8 positions agree with TRBD1. The J segment lost 0 bases and the V segment lost 3 bases, leaving 5 bases of the junction unmatched. The CDR3 is 16 amino acids. Germline CDR1 reads MGHRA; CDR2 reads YSYEKL. This CDR3 reads CASSQARTGSTDTQYF. Written as DNA, the CDR3 is TGCGCCAGCAGCCAGGCCCGGACAGGGAGCACAGATACGCAGTATTTT.